Below are 25 T cell receptor beta chains sequenced from a single sample in a study of blood T cell repertoires in COVID-19. The protocol was immunoSEQ multiplex PCR, while the TCRdb copy is restricted to in-frame clones and leaves out a portion. The table shows 200,000 to 250,000 clones, with 70% to 90% occurring only once. The sample comprised PBMCs or T cells enriched from blood (not recorded which). These receptors all come from a man aged 25 to 45 who had recovered from COVID-19.

This clone was observed once. The chain employs TRBV9 and TRBJ1-1; 7 bases align to TRBD1. The CDR3 length is 13 residues. Germline CDR1 SGDLS, CDR2 YYNGEE. Trimming removed 3 bases from V and 8 bases from J; junction bases left unmatched: 7. The CDR3 loop reads CASSAGTVLEAFF. As DNA, the CDR3 is TGTGCCAGCAGCGCGGGGACAGTCTTGGAAGCTTTCTTT.

A single count supports this clone. The chain has TRBV28 and TRBJ1-2; 8 bases match TRBD1. CDR3 length equals 15 residues. Germline V gene data show CDR1 as MDHEN and CDR2 as SYDVKM. The ends lost 5 bases at V and 2 bases at J; junction bases unmatched: 7. The CDR3 loop is CASSETGGKNYGYTF. In DNA, the CDR3 is TGTGCCAGCAGTGAAACAGGGGGGAAGAACTATGGCTACACCTTC.

The chain carries TRBV19 and TRBJ1-5; unclear D gene. V lost 7 bases and J 5 bases, leaving 15 bases between the germline ends. Germline CDR1 and CDR2: LNHDA and SQIVND (reference sequence). The CDR3 loop spans 14 amino acids. CDR3: CASMALQADQPQHF. In DNA, the CDR3 is TGTGCCAGTATGGCATTGCAGGCTGATCAGCCCCAGCATTTT. Full variable domain (rest looked up from reference TRBV19 and TRBJ1-5): DGGITQSPKYLFRKEGQNVTLSCEQNLNHDAMYWYRQDPGQGLRLIYYSQIVNDFQKGDIAEGYSVSREKKESFPLTVTSAQKNPTAFYLCASMALQADQPQHFGDGTRLSIL.

This clone was seen a few times. The J gene is TRBJ1-1, the V gene TRBV9, with D possibly being TRBD1 (5 bases). V lost 4 bases to trimming and J lost 1 base, with 14 bases between them. CDR1 SGDLS and CDR2 YYNGEE come from the germline V gene. This CDR3 has 15 residues. The CDR3 DNA is TGTGCCAGCAGCCCGCAAGGGGCAGGGAACACTGAAGCTTTCTTT. It encodes CASSPQGAGNTEAFF.

The chain employs TRBV5-5 and TRBJ1-1; D gene ambiguous. The CDR3 is made up of 14 amino acids. Trimming stripped 2 bases from V and 4 bases from J, with 12 bases between. Germline V gene sequence: CDR1 SGHKS, CDR2 YYEKEE (reference sequence). CDR3: CASSFSTERTEAFF. Here the CDR3 DNA reads TGTGCCAGCAGCTTTTCTACCGAGCGCACTGAAGCTTTCTTT.

V usage is TRBV19 and J usage is TRBJ2-7; the D gene is possibly TRBD1 (6 bases). The CDR3 is 14 amino acids. Per the germline V gene, CDR1 is LNHDA and CDR2 is SQIVND (reference sequence). Trimming removed 3 bases from V and 3 bases from J, with 12 bases in between. The CDR3 here is CASSIFQGNYEQYF. The CDR3 DNA is TGTGCCAGTAGTATTTTTCAGGGGAACTACGAGCAGTACTTC.

The chain is built from TRBV6-5 and TRBJ2-7; 7 nucleotides match TRBD1. V lost 8 bases, J lost 6 bases, and 7 bases stayed unmatched. This CDR3 is 12 amino acids long. The germline CDR1 and CDR2 sequences are MNHEY and SVGAGI. This CDR3 is CASRNRGFEQYF. In nucleotides, the CDR3 is TGTGCCAGCCGCAACAGGGGATTCGAGCAGTACTTC.

This rearrangement joins TRBV2 to TRBJ1-2; TRBD1 matches at 10 bases. V lost 5 bases to trimming and J lost 6 bases; unmatched junction nucleotides: 6. The CDR3 extends over 14 amino acids. CDR1 and CDR2 (germline): SNHLY, FYNNEI. The CDR3 reads CASSPGDRGDGYTF. The CDR3 DNA is TGTGCCAGCAGTCCTGGGGACAGGGGCGATGGCTACACCTTC.

This chain links TRBV4-3 with TRBJ1-6; maybe TRBD1 (5 bases). Germline CDR1 and CDR2: LGHNA and YSLEER. Deletions cut 4 bases from V and 8 bases from J, with 12 bases between. The CDR3 extends over 14 amino acids. The DNA of the CDR3 is TGCGCCAGCAGCCCCCAGGGAACAGATTCACCCCTCCACTTT. Protein sequence: CASSPQGTDSPLHF.

The chain is built from TRBV7-2 and TRBJ2-1; perhaps TRBD2 as D (5 bases). V was trimmed by 1 base and J by 7 bases, leaving 14 bases between them. Germline CDR1 SGHTA, CDR2 FQGNSA. The CDR3 sequence is 15 residues long. Here the CDR3 reads CASSLGSRSGNEQFF. Written as DNA, the CDR3 is TGTGCCAGCAGCTTAGGCTCGCGGTCGGGGAATGAGCAGTTCTTC.

The chain recombines TRBV18 with TRBJ1-5; D ambiguous. The germline CDR1 and CDR2 sequences are KGHSH and LQKENI. The CDR3 spans 16 residues. V was shortened by 6 bases and J by 2 bases, with 17 bases between the two germline ends. CDR3: CASSHDIGSRNQPQHF. The DNA of the CDR3 is TGTGCCAGCTCCCACGACATTGGGTCTCGCAATCAGCCCCAGCATTTT.

This clone has a count of ten or more. The chain recombines TRBV6-5 with TRBJ2-7; TRBD1 matches at 9 bases. This CDR3 comprises 16 residues. Germline CDR1 and CDR2: MNHEY and SVGAGI. Trimming cost V 2 bases and J 6 bases; bases outside gene matches: 11. The CDR3 nucleotides read TGTGCCAGCAGTTACGAAGCCGGGACAGGGTCAAGCGAGCAGTACTTC. This gives the protein CASSYEAGTGSSEQYF.

The chain uses TRBV12-3 or TRBV12-4 and TRBJ1-1; D is possibly TRBD1 (6 bases). This CDR3 is 12 amino acids long. Trimming pared 6 bases from V and 11 bases from J, leaving 16 bases between. The CDR3 is CASSLTGPGAFF. The DNA for the CDR3 is TGTGCCAGCAGCTTAACAGGGCCGGGGGCTTTCTTT.

This clone was found once. This rearrangement joins TRBV10-3 to TRBJ2-1; 7 bases align to TRBD2. Germline lookup yields CDR1 ENHRY and CDR2 SYGVKD. The CDR3 extends over 14 amino acids. The V gene end was trimmed by 4 bases and the J gene end by 0 bases; junction bases not matched to a gene: 0. CDR3 nucleotide sequence: TGTGCCATCAGTGGGACTAGCTCCTACAATGAGCAGTTCTTC. Amino acid sequence: CAISGTSSYNEQFF.

The CDR3 DNA reads TGTGCCAGCAGGCCAGGGGGCGCGGGAACCGGGGAGCTGTTTTTT. Protein product: CASRPGGAGTGELFF. V is TRBV7-9 and J is TRBJ2-2, with 8 bases matching TRBD1. V shed 6 bases and J 5 bases; nucleotides not matched to a gene: 8. The CDR3 has 15 residues. Germline lookup yields CDR1 SEHNR and CDR2 FQNEAQ (reference sequence).

The gene calls are TRBV27 and TRBJ2-4; D unresolved. The CDR3 loop spans 14 amino acids. V lost 5 bases to trimming and J lost 0 bases, with 8 bases between them. The germline V gene encodes CDR1 MNHEY and CDR2 SMNVEV (reference sequence). The DNA of the CDR3 is TGTGCCAGCAGTGCAAGACTAGCCAAAAACATTCAGTACTTC. Translation: CASSARLAKNIQYF.

This clone was counted once. This rearrangement joins TRBV7-8 to TRBJ2-2; 8 bases are a match to TRBD2. Per the germline V gene, CDR1 is SGHVS and CDR2 is FQNEAQ. The CDR3 covers 14 residues. The chain's CDR3 is CAVISASGTGELFF. CDR3 DNA: TGTGCTGTAATAAGCGCTAGCGGGACCGGGGAGCTGTTTTTT.

The J gene is TRBJ2-1, the V gene TRBV18, with 13 bases that match TRBD2. Trimming took 3 bases from V and 8 from J; bases not matched to a gene: 7. The CDR3 totals 16 residues. Looked up from germline, CDR1 is KGHSH and CDR2 is LQKENI. This chain's CDR3 is CASSPAGTSGVDEQFF. As DNA, the CDR3 is TGTGCCAGCTCACCGGCCGGGACTAGCGGGGTAGATGAGCAGTTCTTC.

The genes are TRBV28 and TRBJ2-2; TRBD2 matches at 14 bases. V lost 3 bases to trimming and J lost 5 bases; unmatched junction nucleotides: 5. This CDR3 is 17 amino acids long. From germline, CDR1 is MDHEN and CDR2 SYDVKM. In DNA form, the CDR3 reads TGTGCCAGCAGTTTGGGACTAGCGGGAGATCTGACCGGGGAGCTGTTTTTT. Its protein product is CASSLGLAGDLTGELFF.

The sample holds a few counts of this clone. This chain uses TRBV6-4 with TRBJ2-2; D remains unclear. Trimming removed 5 bases from V and 3 bases from J, with 7 bases in between. CDR3 size: 13 residues. CDR1 is MRHNA and CDR2 is SNTAGT in the germline V gene. The CDR3 sequence is CASSITDTGELFF. DNA for the CDR3: TGTGCCAGCAGTATCACGGACACCGGGGAGCTGTTTTTT.

This clone appeared a single time. DNA of the CDR3: TGTGCCAGCAGCGCCGCCCAGGGTAGGAGGAACACTGAAGCTTTCTTT. Translated, it gives CASSAAQGRRNTEAFF. This rearrangement joins TRBV9 to TRBJ1-1, with a tentative D call TRBD1 (5 bases). Looked up from germline, CDR1 is SGDLS and CDR2 is YYNGEE. The germline V and J ends were trimmed by 3 bases and 1 base, with 16 bases remaining between them. The CDR3 is made up of 16 amino acids.

With regard to this clone: This same CDR3 is encoded by further DNA sequences in the sample. The chain links TRBV27 to TRBJ2-7, with D perhaps TRBD1 (6 bases). The CDR3 extends over 14 amino acids. Looked up from germline, CDR1 is MNHEY and CDR2 is SMNVEV (reference sequence). Between the trimmed V and J ends, which lost 4 bases and 3 bases, there was a span of 13 bases. CDR3 sequence (DNA): TGTGCCAGCAGTTCCTTGGACAGAGTCTACGAGCAGTACTTC. Its translation: CASSSLDRVYEQYF.

The V gene is TRBV7-9, the J gene TRBJ1-3; D gene ambiguous. Germline CDR1 is SEHNR and CDR2 is FQNEAQ (reference sequence). CDR3 length: 14 residues. The ends were cut back, 0 bases at V and 4 bases at J, with 7 bases in the middle. This CDR3 reads CASSLAGSGNTIYF. The CDR3, as DNA: TGTGCCAGCAGCTTAGCGGGGAGCGGAAACACCATATATTTT.

The rearrangement uses TRBV28 and TRBJ2-1; TRBD2 agrees at 13 bases. The J segment lost 13 bases and the V segment lost 1 base, leaving 10 bases of the junction unmatched. Per the germline V gene, CDR1 is MDHEN and CDR2 is SYDVKM. The CDR3 spans 16 residues. In DNA form, the CDR3 reads TGTGCCAGCAGTTTATCAGGGACTAGCGGGAAGTTAGGTCAGTTCTTC. Its protein is CASSLSGTSGKLGQFF.

The sample holds one count of this clone. The rearrangement uses TRBV18 and TRBJ1-1, with a possible D match to TRBD1 (6 bases). V gave up 3 bases and J gave up 3 bases, with 14 bases separating them. This CDR3 spans 15 amino acids. Germline CDR1 KGHSH, CDR2 LQKENI. CDR3 nucleotides: TGTGCCAGCTCACCTCAAACAGGGCACGACACTGAAGCTTTCTTT. Its translation: CASSPQTGHDTEAFF.